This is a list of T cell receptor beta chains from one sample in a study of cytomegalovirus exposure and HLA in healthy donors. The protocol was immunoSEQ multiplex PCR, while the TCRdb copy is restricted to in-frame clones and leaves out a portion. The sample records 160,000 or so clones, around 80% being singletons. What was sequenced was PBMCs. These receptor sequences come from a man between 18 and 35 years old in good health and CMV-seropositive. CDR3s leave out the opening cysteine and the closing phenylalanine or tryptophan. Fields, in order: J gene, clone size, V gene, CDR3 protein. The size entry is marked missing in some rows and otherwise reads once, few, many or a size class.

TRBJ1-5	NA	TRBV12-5	ASGPGQGSYSNQPQH
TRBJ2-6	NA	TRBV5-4	ASSSPDSSGANVLT
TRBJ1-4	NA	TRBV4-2	ASSPSGQPNEKLF
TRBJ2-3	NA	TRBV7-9	ASSLAGGPSDTQY
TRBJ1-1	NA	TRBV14	ASSLYRDRHEAF
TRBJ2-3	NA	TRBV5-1	ASSSDREGGTDTQY
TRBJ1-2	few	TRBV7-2	ASSLIGTPSRNYGYT
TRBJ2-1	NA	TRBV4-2	ASSQDILAGDLYNEQF
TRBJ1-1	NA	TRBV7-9	SSSLTTVEAF
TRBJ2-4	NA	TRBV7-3	ASSLSGGSKNIQY
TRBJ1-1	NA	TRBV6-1	ASSPAGTTEAF
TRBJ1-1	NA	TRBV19	ASKDSSMNTEAF
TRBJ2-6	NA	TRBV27	ASAGSGANVLT
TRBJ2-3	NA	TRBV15	ATHNGLAGGFQVTDTQY
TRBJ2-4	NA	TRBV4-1	ASRGFQGDYIQY